The 29 T cell receptor beta chains in this list originate from one sample, sequenced in a study of shared clonotypes between healthy human individuals. Naive CD8 cells comprised CD45RO-negative, CCR7-positively selected cells, excluding terminally differentiated effector memory CD45RA+ cells. Clones were read by immunoSEQ multiplex PCR, and TCRdb kept only the in-frame ones, dropping some. The data show millions of clones, roughly 91% seen once. Sequencing was carried out using naive CD8+ T cells from PBMCs. The receptors originated from a man younger than 30 in good health. Some clones in this sample may be carry-over from other donors' samples.

The V gene is TRBV30, the J gene TRBJ2-7; D might be TRBD1 (5 bases). Trimming took 5 bases from V and 2 from J, leaving 10 bases between them. CDR1 GTSNPN and CDR2 SVGIG come from the germline V gene (reference sequence). CDR3 length: 12 amino acids. CDR3 nucleotides: TGTGCCTGGGGCAGGGCCGCCTACGAGCAGTACTTC. Encoded protein: CAWGRAAYEQYF.

V gene TRBV7-9 combines with J gene TRBJ1-5; 8 bases line up with TRBD1. V shed 5 bases and J 6 bases; nucleotides not matched to a gene: 21. The CDR3 contains 19 residues. Germline V gives CDR1 SEHNR, CDR2 FQNEAQ (reference sequence). The CDR3: CASSLSGGQGANRGQPQHF. The CDR3 DNA sequence: TGTGCCAGCAGCCTTTCTGGGGGGCAGGGGGCCAACAGAGGTCAGCCCCAGCATTTT.

The chain recombines TRBV27 with TRBJ2-1; 15 bases are shared with TRBD2. This CDR3 is built from 15 residues. V trimming: 7 bases; J trimming: 7 bases; junction bases outside the gene matches: 5. In germline, CDR1 is MNHEY, CDR2 SMNVEV (reference sequence). The CDR3 DNA is TGTGCCAGCACCCCTGGGACTAGCGGGAGGAATGAGCAGTTCTTC. Translating it yields CASTPGTSGRNEQFF.

The count of this clone is one. V gene TRBV6-5 combines with J gene TRBJ1-1, with TRBD1 as a possible D gene (5 bases). The V end lost 0 bases, the J end lost 4 bases, and 9 bases lay between the germline ends. CDR1 is MNHEY and CDR2 is SVGAGI in the germline V gene. The CDR3 sequence is 14 residues long. CDR3 residues: CASSYSGVSTEAFF. Written as DNA, the CDR3 is TGTGCCAGCAGTTACTCGGGGGTAAGCACTGAAGCTTTCTTT.

This chain links TRBV19 with TRBJ2-6, with D uncertain. There are 15 residues in the CDR3. CDR1 and CDR2 (germline): LNHDA, SQIVND (reference sequence). Trimming cost V 7 bases and J 0 bases, with 10 bases left between them. The CDR3 protein is CASTVANSGANVLTF. In DNA form, the CDR3 reads TGTGCCAGTACCGTGGCTAACTCTGGGGCCAACGTCCTGACTTTC.

The chain has TRBV5-1 and TRBJ2-2; 11 bases fit TRBD2. Trimming cost V 2 bases and J 4 bases; bases outside gene matches: 13. Germline V gives CDR1 SGHRS, CDR2 YFSETQ. The CDR3 is 19 amino acids. In DNA, the CDR3 is TGCGCCAGCAGCTTCTCCGGGACTAGCGGTGGGGCTATCACCGGGGAGCTGTTTTTT. Protein sequence: CASSFSGTSGGAITGELFF.

J is TRBJ2-7 and V is TRBV6-4; 10 bases match TRBD2. Germline V gene data show CDR1 as MRHNA and CDR2 as SNTAGT. The CDR3 sequence is 15 residues long. The ends lost 8 bases at V and 4 bases at J; junction bases unmatched: 11. This CDR3 is CASPMLAGVLYEQYF. CDR3 DNA sequence: TGTGCCAGCCCCATGCTAGCGGGAGTTTTGTACGAGCAGTACTTC.

The chain links TRBV6-6 to TRBJ1-1; 8 bases map to TRBD1. This CDR3 has 13 residues. Germline assignment: CDR1 MNHNY and CDR2 SVGAGI (reference sequence). The trim removed 6 bases at V and 5 bases at J, leaving 5 bases unmatched. Here the CDR3 DNA reads TGTGCCAGCAGCACAGGGGGTCGGACTGAAGCTTTCTTT. It encodes CASSTGGRTEAFF.

The rearrangement joins TRBV19 to TRBJ2-6, with D possibly matching TRBD1 (5 bases). Trimming pared 3 bases from V and 0 bases from J, leaving 18 bases between. The CDR3 spans 19 residues. Germline loops: CDR1 LNHDA, CDR2 SQIVND (reference sequence). The CDR3 DNA reads as TGTGCCAGTAGTATGACGGGCAGGGCCCTTTCCTCTGGGGCCAACGTCCTGACTTTC. Its translation is CASSMTGRALSSGANVLTF.

The rearrangement joins TRBV4-3 to TRBJ2-2; TRBD2 agrees at 10 bases. This CDR3 region has 18 residues. CDR1 and CDR2 from the germline V gene are LGHNA and YSLEER. V was pared by 4 bases and J by 5 bases, with 13 bases of the junction left unmatched. CDR3 loop: CASSPGPAGGPGTGELFF. The CDR3 region has the DNA TGCGCCAGCAGCCCCGGACCAGCGGGAGGGCCGGGGACCGGGGAGCTGTTTTTT.

With regard to this clone: Other DNA sequences in the sample encode the same CDR3. V is TRBV9 and J is TRBJ2-7, with 11 bases fitting TRBD1. Per germline, CDR1 SGDLS and CDR2 YYNGEE. Unmatched junction bases numbered 0, after V lost 0 bases and J lost 4 bases. CDR3 length: 14 amino acids. The CDR3 region has the DNA TGTGCCAGCAGCGTAGGGGACAGGGGGTACGAGCAGTACTTC. Protein product: CASSVGDRGYEQYF.

The V gene is TRBV10-1, the J gene TRBJ1-2, with D possibly being TRBD1 (6 bases). V was pared by 9 bases and J by 3 bases, with 17 bases between. The CDR3 has 14 residues. Per germline, CDR1 WNHNN and CDR2 SYGVQD (reference sequence). CDR3 loop: CASLVQGGDYGYTF. DNA for the CDR3: TGCGCCAGTTTAGTACAGGGAGGGGACTATGGCTACACCTTC.

V gene TRBV11-2 combines with J gene TRBJ2-6, with 10 nucleotides matching TRBD1. The CDR3 has 17 amino acids. Trimming took 6 bases from V and 4 from J; bases not matched to a gene: 9. Germline CDR1 and CDR2: SGHAT and FQNNGV. The CDR3 DNA reads as TGTGCCAGCAGGGGACAGGGGTCTCCGGGCGGGGCCAACGTCCTGACTTTC. It encodes CASRGQGSPGGANVLTF.

The rearrangement joins TRBV6-5 to TRBJ2-3; TRBD2 aligns across 9 bases. Germline assignment: CDR1 MNHEY and CDR2 SVGAGI. This CDR3 spans 15 amino acids. V was pared by 5 bases and J by 1 base, with 4 bases of the junction left unmatched. The CDR3 bases are TGTGCCAGCAGTCCGGGCGGGAGGGGCACAGATACGCAGTATTTT. It yields the protein CASSPGGRGTDTQYF.

The V and J genes are TRBV27 and TRBJ2-7; 7 bases agree with TRBD1. CDR1 MNHEY and CDR2 SMNVEV come from the germline V gene (reference sequence). V lost 3 bases, J lost 4 bases, and 3 bases stayed unmatched. This CDR3 is 13 amino acids long. CDR3 residues: CASSFLGQYEQYF. The CDR3 bases are TGTGCCAGCAGTTTCCTGGGACAGTACGAGCAGTACTTC.

The rearrangement uses TRBV6-1 and TRBJ2-1; D is unclear. Per the germline V gene, CDR1 is MNHNS and CDR2 is SASEGT. The CDR3 is made up of 16 amino acids. The ends were cut back, 1 base at V and 8 bases at J, with 18 bases in the middle. CDR3 loop: CASSEGTRPGRDEQFF. The CDR3 DNA reads TGTGCCAGCAGTGAAGGGACGAGGCCCGGACGGGATGAGCAGTTCTTC.

The chain combines TRBV5-6 with TRBJ2-7, with D possibly called TRBD1 or TRBD2 (5 bases each). The V end lost 0 bases, the J end lost 5 bases, and 9 bases lay between the germline ends. The CDR3 is made up of 13 amino acids. CDR1 SGHDT and CDR2 YYEEEE come from the germline V gene. The CDR3 loop reads CASSLGVGHEQYF. DNA of the CDR3: TGTGCCAGCAGCTTGGGTGTGGGACACGAGCAGTACTTC.

This clone was recorded only once. The chain carries TRBV30 and TRBJ2-1, with D possibly being TRBD2 (6 bases). Germline CDR1 and CDR2: GTSNPN and SVGIG (reference sequence). The CDR3 has 14 residues. Between the trimmed V and J ends, which lost 4 bases and 6 bases, there was a span of 16 bases. CDR3 sequence reads: CAWIMGLAGNEQFF. CDR3 DNA sequence: TGTGCCTGGATAATGGGACTGGCAGGCAATGAGCAGTTCTTC.

This rearrangement joins TRBV29-1 to TRBJ2-7; the match to TRBD2 covers 9 bases. The CDR3 loop spans 13 amino acids. Germline assignment: CDR1 SQVTM and CDR2 ANQGSEA. V lost 6 bases and J lost 0; bases outside the gene matches: 3. CDR3 in DNA: TGCAGCGTGGGGACTAGCAGCTCCTACGAGCAGTACTTC. The encoded protein is CSVGTSSSYEQYF.

The V and J genes are TRBV5-4 and TRBJ2-7; 7 bases are shared with TRBD2. CDR3 length equals 15 residues. The junction had 8 bases not matched to a gene; V was cut back by 2 bases and J by 3 bases. The germline V gene has CDR1 SGHNT and CDR2 YYREEE (reference sequence). CDR3 residues: CASSFEAGALYEQYF. The CDR3 DNA follows: TGTGCCAGCAGCTTCGAGGCGGGAGCCCTCTACGAGCAGTACTTC.

The V call is TRBV5-1, the J call TRBJ2-1, with D possibly being TRBD2 (5 bases). Deletions cut 0 bases from V and 5 bases from J, with 9 bases between. CDR3 length: 14 amino acids. From germline, CDR1 is SGHRS and CDR2 YFSETQ. The CDR3 sequence is CASSLAGIHNEQFF. DNA of the CDR3: TGCGCCAGCAGCTTGGCCGGGATCCACAATGAGCAGTTCTTC.

The rearrangement joins TRBV2 to TRBJ2-3; 11 nucleotides line up with TRBD2. Germline-derived CDR1 and CDR2 are SNHLY and FYNNEI. The CDR3 runs 15 residues. The trim removed 8 bases at V and 2 bases at J, leaving 6 bases unmatched. CDR3 region: CASRLAGPSTDTQYF. The CDR3 nucleotides are TGTGCCAGCCGACTAGCGGGACCCTCCACAGATACGCAGTATTTT. The full variable domain, its missing parts supplied by reference TRBV2 and TRBJ2-3, is EPEVTQTPSHQVTQMGQEVILRCVPISNHLYFYWYRQILGQKVEFLVSFYNNEISEKSEIFDDQFSVERPDGSNFTLKIRSTKLEDSAMYFCASRLAGPSTDTQYFGPGTRLTVL.

The chain uses TRBV21-1 and TRBJ2-3; the table's D call, TRBD2, was not checked against the DNA. TRBV21-1 constitutes a pseudogene. The CDR3 is 17 amino acids. For the CDR3, the DNA is TGTGCCAGCAGCAAAGGGTGCGTTAGCGAGGCCACAGATACGCAGTATTTT. Protein: CASSKGCVSEATDTQYF.

This clone showed up just once. The chain has TRBV11-3 and TRBJ2-7; 8 bases map to TRBD1. The V gene end was trimmed by 3 bases and the J gene end by 5 bases; junction bases not matched to a gene: 9. This CDR3 spans 15 amino acids. Germline CDR1 SGHNT, CDR2 YENEEA. CDR3 nucleotide sequence: TGTGCCAGCAGCTTCCCGGGACAGGACTTCGACGAGCAGTACTTC. This codes for CASSFPGQDFDEQYF.

The chain recombines TRBV10-3 with TRBJ2-1; 7 nucleotides match TRBD2. Germline trimming cut 4 bases from V and 0 bases from J; bases unmatched to any gene: 3. CDR1 is ENHRY and CDR2 is SYGVKD in the germline V gene. The CDR3 runs to 15 residues. The CDR3 region is CAISGASGSYNEQFF. DNA of the CDR3: TGTGCCATCAGTGGGGCTAGCGGCTCCTACAATGAGCAGTTCTTC.

V and J are TRBV7-8 and TRBJ2-7, with 7 bases lining up with TRBD2. CDR3 length: 16 residues. Germline V CDR1 and CDR2: SGHVS, FQNEAQ. The V segment lost 3 bases and the J segment 1 base; nucleotides outside the gene matches: 9. As DNA, the CDR3 is TGTGCCAGCAGCTTGCGGTCAGGGAGGGTGTCCTACGAGCAGTACTTC. Protein: CASSLRSGRVSYEQYF.

The CDR3, as DNA: TGTGCCAGCAGCTTAGGGAGGGGGCTGGTGATCTACGAGCAGTACTTC. It codes for CASSLGRGLVIYEQYF. The chain joins TRBV7-9 to TRBJ2-7; possible D gene TRBD1, 7 bases. This CDR3 contains 16 residues. Trimming removed 1 base from V and 3 bases from J, with 16 bases in between. Germline values: CDR1 SEHNR, CDR2 FQNEAQ (reference sequence).

The rearrangement uses TRBV5-4 and TRBJ1-2, with TRBD1 matching 11 bases. V lost 4 bases to trimming and J lost 1 base; unmatched junction nucleotides: 18. From germline, CDR1 is SGHNT and CDR2 YYREEE (reference sequence). The CDR3 contains 20 residues. This CDR3 is CASSGPRVRDRGYDNYGYTF. CDR3 DNA sequence: TGTGCCAGCAGCGGGCCGAGGGTACGGGACAGGGGGTATGATAACTATGGCTACACCTTC. Together with reference TRBV5-4 and TRBJ1-2, the CDR3 gives the full variable domain: ETGVTQSPTHLIKTRGQQVTLRCSSQSGHNTVSWYQQALGQGPQFIFQYYREEENGRGNFPPRFSGLQFPNYSSELNVNALELDDSALYLCASSGPRVRDRGYDNYGYTFGSGTRLTVV.

A word on this clone: Additional DNA sequences in this sample encode the identical CDR3. The J gene is TRBJ2-7, the V gene TRBV4-2; tentative D call: TRBD2 (5 bases). There are 12 residues in the CDR3. Germline CDR1 is LGHNA and CDR2 is YNFKEQ. V lost 4 bases and J lost 4, with 8 bases in between. For the CDR3, the DNA is TGTGCCAGCAGCCCGGACTCGTACGAGCAGTACTTC. This sequence encodes CASSPDSYEQYF.